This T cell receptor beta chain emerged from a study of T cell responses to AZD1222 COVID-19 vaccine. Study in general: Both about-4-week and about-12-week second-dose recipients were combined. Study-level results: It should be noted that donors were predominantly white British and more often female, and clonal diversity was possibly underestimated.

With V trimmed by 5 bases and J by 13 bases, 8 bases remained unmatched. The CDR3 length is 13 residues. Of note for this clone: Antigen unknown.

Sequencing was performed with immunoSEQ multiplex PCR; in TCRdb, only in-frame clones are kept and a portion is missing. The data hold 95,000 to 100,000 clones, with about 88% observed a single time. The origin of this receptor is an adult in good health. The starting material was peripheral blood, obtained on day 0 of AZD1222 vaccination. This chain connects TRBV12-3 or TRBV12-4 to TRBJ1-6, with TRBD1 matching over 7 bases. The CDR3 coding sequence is TGTGCCAGCAGTAAGGACAGGTCCTCCCCCCTCCACTTT. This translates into CASSKDRSSPLHF.